This record covers a single T cell receptor beta chain. Its antigen is unknown. Per-base qualities were not stored, and no clone one base away is much larger. These data are taken from a study of blood T cells in healthy people across ages (dated by TCRdb to between 2015 and 2017). For the study in its entirety: In model experiments, roughly one uniquely barcoded TCR beta cDNA molecule per two T cells was captured by template switching. Age-related changes in TCR beta repertoire diversity were measured in the study by deep sequencing normalized with unique cDNA molecular identifiers. Four age groups were formed from the donors: young (average about 16 years), middle-aged (approximately 41), aged (62) and long-lived (more than 75). To avoid experimental bias, donors of different ages were distributed randomly across sequencing lanes. For two donors (one aged 18 to 30 and one aged 80 or older), the study analyzed two additional independent replicas of 1 million unique cDNA reads from the same blood draw.

General findings and caveats noted by the study authors: A strong correlation was found between observed TCR beta diversity and the percentage of naive T cells measured by flow cytometry. Compared with the aged group, the long-lived group had more naive CD4+ T cells, fewer expanded clones and increased TCR diversity, a pattern suggesting age selection. Estimates of total diversity based on one million sequenced T cells were considered lower bounds and underestimates. Conclusive comparison of naive and antigen-experienced compartments was prevented by the profiling of bulk unsorted PBMCs. As age increased, observed TCR beta diversity per million T cells dropped in a roughly linear way, and a significant reduction was already evident by age 40. Donor CMV infection status was unknown, potentially confounding age-related changes in expanded clonotypes.

The donors were 40 or so Caucasian individuals from Russia, aged 6 to 90 years, who were systemically healthy. Around 9.8 milliliters of peripheral blood were collected from each donor into EDTA-treated Vacutainer tubes. Ficoll-Paque density-gradient centrifugation was used to isolate PBMCs, with at least 6 million per sample. Trizol reagent was used to extract total RNA from the PBMCs, yielding at least 6 micrograms per sample. Naive CD45RAhigh/CD27high T cell percentages were measured by flow cytometry on a PBMC aliquot from every donor. The library was obtained by 5' RACE. The data were produced on an Illumina HiSeq 2500. The second PCR ran for about 6 to 11 cycles and used a J-beta primer mix along with a sample-barcoded 5' primer. Each TCR beta cDNA molecule received a unique molecular identifier from a template-switch 5' adaptor carrying 12 random nucleotides. Each sample yielded at least 2.5 million CDR3-containing paired-end reads. First-strand cDNA synthesis was performed from all RNA using the Mint cDNA synthesis kit, with priming by a TRBC-specific oligonucleotide. Following uracil-DNA glycosylase treatment, all cDNA underwent a first 18-cycle PCR with the universal primers M1SS and BC2_uni_R. As for the authors' bioinformatics: For normalization, 1 million high-quality reads were randomly selected from each sample, with every read carrying a distinct molecular identifier. Reads with shared molecular identifiers were discarded instead of being binned into consensus sequences. MiTCR, set to a Q25 quality threshold and the strictest error-elimination algorithm, was used for CDR3 identification, clonotype clustering and error correction. A nonparametric unseen species model with Euler transformation was used to estimate a lower bound on total TCR beta diversity. TCRdb redid the processing of the public reads, applying fastp at Q25 and MiXCR, and retained in-frame beta chains. When rows share a CDR3 protein, they turn into one entry using the most common DNA and genes. The V and J calls come from TCRdb's annotation, not from the publication. The sample table contains roughly 1.5 million distinct CDR3 sequences; only one count was recorded for roughly 43% of them. Jointly, the top ten make up just over 4% of the sample.

Sample: blood. The origin of this receptor is a woman aged 18-29 years in good health.

The CDR3 here reads CSVAGSASLYQETQYF. In nucleotide form, the sequence is TGCAGTGTTGCAGGGTCAGCATCCTTGTACCAAGAGACCCAGTACTTC. This receptor chain uses TRBV20-1 and TRBJ2-5; matching of 5 bases hints at TRBD1 as the D gene. CDR1 is given as DFQATT and CDR2 as SNEGSKA, both from the germline V gene (reference sequence). Measured from the cysteine to the phenylalanine, the CDR3 is 16 residues long. This entry keeps only the CDR3 DNA: 48 bases, framed from base 1. The trim is 7 bases for V and 0 bases for J, with a gap of 21 bases between the germline ends.